This T cell receptor (beta chain) was obtained from a study of vaccination and CD4 T cells after COVID-19. Cultured CD4+ T-cell DNA underwent Oncomine TCR Beta short-read sequencing. TCRdb reprocessed the PCR reads with MiXCR, giving one entry per CDR3 protein. The table shows roughly 20,000 distinct CDR3 sequences, with 60% occurring only once. CDR1 and CDR2 from the germline V gene are MNHEY and SVGAGI. The CDR3 length is 15 residues. After removal of 1 base from V and 4 bases from J, the junction contained 5 bases not matched to a gene. Regarding treatment: roughly 10-day PBMC culture with coronavirus spike peptide pools or control peptides (ViraFEST assay). ViraFEST used peptide pools to expand antigen-specific T cells before TCR sequencing. As to this clonotype: What it binds is unknown.

The source of this sequence is a human donor who had recovered from COVID-19. The rearrangement uses TRBV6-5 and TRBJ1-1, with TRBD1 matching 8 bases. This specimen was CD4+ T cells from blood, cultured in vitro, taken after SARS-CoV-2 vaccination. CDR3 protein: CASSYFQGAGTEAFF. DNA of the CDR3: TGTGCCAGCAGTTACTTTCAGGGGGCTGGCACTGAAGCTTTCTTT.